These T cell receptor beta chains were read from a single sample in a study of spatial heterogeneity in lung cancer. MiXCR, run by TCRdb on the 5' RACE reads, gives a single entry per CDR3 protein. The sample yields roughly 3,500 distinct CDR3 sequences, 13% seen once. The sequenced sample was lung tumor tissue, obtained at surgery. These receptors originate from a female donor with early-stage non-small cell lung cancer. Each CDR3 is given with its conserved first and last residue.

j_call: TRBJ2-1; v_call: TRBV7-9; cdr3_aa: CASSPRDTDSYNEQFF
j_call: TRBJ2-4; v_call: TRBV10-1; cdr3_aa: CASSESTGVKNIQYF
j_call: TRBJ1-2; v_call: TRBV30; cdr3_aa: CAWSEQGDDGYTF
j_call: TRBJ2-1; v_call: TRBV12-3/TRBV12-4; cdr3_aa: CASSFTSGRVNEQFF
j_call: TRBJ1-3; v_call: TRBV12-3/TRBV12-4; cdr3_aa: CASSAAGNTIYF
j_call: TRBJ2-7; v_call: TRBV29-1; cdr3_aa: CSVEGTGQKYEQYF
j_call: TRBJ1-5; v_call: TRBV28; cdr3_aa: CASSGGGVSNQPQHF
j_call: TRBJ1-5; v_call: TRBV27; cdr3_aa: CASSPLDRGLSSPQHF
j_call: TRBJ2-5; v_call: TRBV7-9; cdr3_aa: CASSLSETQYF
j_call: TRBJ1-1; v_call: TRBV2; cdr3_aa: CASSETGGGYTEAFF
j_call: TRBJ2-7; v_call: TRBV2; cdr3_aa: CASSRDRDYEQYF
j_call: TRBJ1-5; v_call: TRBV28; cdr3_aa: CASTRQGEVIQPQHF
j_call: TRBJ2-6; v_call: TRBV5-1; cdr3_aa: CASSGGASGANVLTF
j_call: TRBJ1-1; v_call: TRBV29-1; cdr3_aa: CSVEASGTGAFF
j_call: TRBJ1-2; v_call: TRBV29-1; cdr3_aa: CSVEDLQRGRGGYTF